This TCR beta chain is from a study of beta chain features in type 1 diabetes. The CDR3 is made up of 15 amino acids. Looked up from germline, CDR1 is MDHEN and CDR2 is SYDVKM. V was trimmed by 7 bases and J by 0 bases, leaving 15 bases between them. Sequenced material consisted of expressed TCRB transcripts (all of the isolated RNA was reverse transcribed). The protocol was immunoSEQ multiplex PCR, while the TCRdb copy is restricted to in-frame clones and leaves out a portion. In the table there are fewer than 500,000 clones, over 11% of which are singletons. The genes are TRBV28 and TRBJ1-2, with D possibly TRBD1 on 6 matching bases. Specimen: naive CD4+ T cells from blood. This sequence was found in a young man in good health. CDR3 sequence (DNA): TGTGCCAGCAAGGAAACAGGGATAGCTAACTATGGCTACACCTTC. This encodes CASKETGIANYGYTF.